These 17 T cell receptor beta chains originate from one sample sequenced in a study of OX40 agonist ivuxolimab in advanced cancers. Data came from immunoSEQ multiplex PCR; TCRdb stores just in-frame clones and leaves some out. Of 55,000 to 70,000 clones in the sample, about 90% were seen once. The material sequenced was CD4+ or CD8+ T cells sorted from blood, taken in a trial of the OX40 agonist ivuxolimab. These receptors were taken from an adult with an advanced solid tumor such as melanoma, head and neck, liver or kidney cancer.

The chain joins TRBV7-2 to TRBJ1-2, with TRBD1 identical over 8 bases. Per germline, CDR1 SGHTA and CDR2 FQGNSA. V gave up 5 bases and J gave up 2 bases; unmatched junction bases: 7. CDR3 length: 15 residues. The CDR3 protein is CASSPQGAKNYGYTF. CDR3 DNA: TGTGCCAGCAGCCCTCAGGGGGCCAAAAACTATGGCTACACCTTC.

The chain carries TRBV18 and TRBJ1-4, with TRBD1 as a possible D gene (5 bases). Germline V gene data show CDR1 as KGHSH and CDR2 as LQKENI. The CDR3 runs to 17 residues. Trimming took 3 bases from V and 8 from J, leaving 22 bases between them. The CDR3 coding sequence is TGTGCCAGCTCACCTTTTGGACAACAGCCCGGGGAGGAAAAACTGTTTTTT. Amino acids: CASSPFGQQPGEEKLFF. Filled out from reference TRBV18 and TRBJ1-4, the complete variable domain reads NAGVMQNPRHLVRRRGQEARLRCSPMKGHSHVYWYRQLPEEGLKFMVYLQKENIIDESGMPKERFSAEFPKEGPSILRIQQVVRGDSAAYFCASSPFGQQPGEEKLFFGSGTQLSVL.

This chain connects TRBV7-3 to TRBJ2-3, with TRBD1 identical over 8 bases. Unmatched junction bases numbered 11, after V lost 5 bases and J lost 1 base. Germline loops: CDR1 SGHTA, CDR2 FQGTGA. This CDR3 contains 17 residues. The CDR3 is CASSPTGQGHRTDTQYF. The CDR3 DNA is TGTGCCAGCAGCCCGACCGGACAGGGCCATCGCACAGATACGCAGTATTTT. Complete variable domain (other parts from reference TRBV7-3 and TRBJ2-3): GAGVSQTPSNKVTEKGKYVELRCDPISGHTALYWYRQSLGQGPEFLIYFQGTGAADDSGLPNDRFFAVRPEGSVSTLKIQRTERGDSAVYLCASSPTGQGHRTDTQYFGPGTRLTVL.

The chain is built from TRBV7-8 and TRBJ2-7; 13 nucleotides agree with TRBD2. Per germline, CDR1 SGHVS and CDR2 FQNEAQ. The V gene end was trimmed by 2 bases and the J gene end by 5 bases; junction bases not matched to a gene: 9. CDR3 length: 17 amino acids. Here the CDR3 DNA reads TGTGCCAGCAGCTTATTCCTGACTAGCGGGAGGCCCCACGAGCAGTACTTC. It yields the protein CASSLFLTSGRPHEQYF.

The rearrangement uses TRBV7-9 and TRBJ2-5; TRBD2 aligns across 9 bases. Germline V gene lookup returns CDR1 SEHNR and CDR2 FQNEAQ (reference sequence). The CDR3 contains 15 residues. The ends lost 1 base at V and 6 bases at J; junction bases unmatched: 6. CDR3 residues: CASSLDWTSEKTQYF. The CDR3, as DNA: TGTGCCAGCAGCTTAGATTGGACTAGCGAGAAGACCCAGTACTTC.

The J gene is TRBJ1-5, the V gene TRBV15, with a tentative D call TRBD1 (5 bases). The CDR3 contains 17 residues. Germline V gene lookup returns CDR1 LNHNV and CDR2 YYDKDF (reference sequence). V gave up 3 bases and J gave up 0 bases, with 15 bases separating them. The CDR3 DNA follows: TGTGCCACCAGCAGCCGGGACTCACGTTATAGCAATCAGCCCCAGCATTTT. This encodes CATSSRDSRYSNQPQHF.

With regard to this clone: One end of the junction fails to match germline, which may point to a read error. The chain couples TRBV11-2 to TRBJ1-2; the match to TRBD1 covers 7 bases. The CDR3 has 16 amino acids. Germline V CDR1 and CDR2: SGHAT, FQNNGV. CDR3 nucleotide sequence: TGTGCCAGCAGCTTTTACCCGGGACAGACTAACTATGGCCACACCTTC. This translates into CASSFYPGQTNYGHTF.

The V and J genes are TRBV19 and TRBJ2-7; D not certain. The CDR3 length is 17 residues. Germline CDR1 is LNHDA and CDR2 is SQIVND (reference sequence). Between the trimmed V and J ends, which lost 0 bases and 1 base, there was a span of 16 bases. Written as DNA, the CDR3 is TGTGCCAGTAGTATAGATTATATCAAGTACGGTTCCTACGAGCAGTACTTC. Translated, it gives CASSIDYIKYGSYEQYF. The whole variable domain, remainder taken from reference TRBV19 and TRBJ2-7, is DGGITQSPKYLFRKEGQNVTLSCEQNLNHDAMYWYRQDPGQGLRLIYYSQIVNDFQKGDIAEGYSVSREKKESFPLTVTSAQKNPTAFYLCASSIDYIKYGSYEQYFGPGTRLTVT.

CDR3 DNA: TGCGCCAGCAGCCAGAGACTAGCCCAGGAACCCTACGAGCAGTACTTC. Translation: CASSQRLAQEPYEQYF. The chain is built from TRBV4-3 and TRBJ2-7, with TRBD2 matching over 7 bases. The V gene end was trimmed by 3 bases and the J gene end by 2 bases; junction bases not matched to a gene: 10. CDR1 is LGHNA and CDR2 is YSLEER in the germline V gene. The CDR3 spans 16 residues.

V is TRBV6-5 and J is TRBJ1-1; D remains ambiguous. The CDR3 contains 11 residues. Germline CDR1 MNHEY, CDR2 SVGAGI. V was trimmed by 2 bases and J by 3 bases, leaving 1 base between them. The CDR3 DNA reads TGTGCCAGCAGTTACCACACTGAAGCTTTCTTT. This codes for CASSYHTEAFF.

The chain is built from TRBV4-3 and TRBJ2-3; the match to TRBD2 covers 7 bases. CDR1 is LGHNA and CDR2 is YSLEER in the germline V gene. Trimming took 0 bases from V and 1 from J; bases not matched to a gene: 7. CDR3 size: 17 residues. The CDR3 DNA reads TGCGCCAGCAGCCAAGATTGGGGGGGAGTAGGCACAGATACGCAGTATTTT. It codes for CASSQDWGGVGTDTQYF.

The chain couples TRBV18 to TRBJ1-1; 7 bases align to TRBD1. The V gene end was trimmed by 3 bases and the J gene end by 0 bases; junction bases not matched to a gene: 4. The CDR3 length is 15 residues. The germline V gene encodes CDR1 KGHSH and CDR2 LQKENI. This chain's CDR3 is CASSPTGVLNTEAFF. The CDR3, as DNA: TGTGCCAGCTCACCCACAGGGGTACTGAACACTGAAGCTTTCTTT. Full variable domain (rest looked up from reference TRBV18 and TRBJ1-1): NAGVMQNPRHLVRRRGQEARLRCSPMKGHSHVYWYRQLPEEGLKFMVYLQKENIIDESGMPKERFSAEFPKEGPSILRIQQVVRGDSAAYFCASSPTGVLNTEAFFGQGTRLTVV.

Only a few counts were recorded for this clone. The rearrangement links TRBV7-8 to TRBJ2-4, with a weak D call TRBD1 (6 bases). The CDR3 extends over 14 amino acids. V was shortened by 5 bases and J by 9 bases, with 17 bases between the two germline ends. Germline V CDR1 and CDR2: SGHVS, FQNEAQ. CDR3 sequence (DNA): TGTGCCAGCAGCCCGGGACACGATGAGGGCATTCAGTACTTC. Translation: CASSPGHDEGIQYF.

CDR3 protein: CASSVDGRETQYF. The DNA of the CDR3 is TGTGCCAGCAGCGTCGACGGACGGGAGACCCAGTACTTC. This rearrangement joins TRBV9 to TRBJ2-5; D gene unclear. The CDR3 is made up of 13 amino acids. Germline CDR1 SGDLS, CDR2 YYNGEE. V was clipped by 2 bases and J by 5 bases, with 10 bases between them.

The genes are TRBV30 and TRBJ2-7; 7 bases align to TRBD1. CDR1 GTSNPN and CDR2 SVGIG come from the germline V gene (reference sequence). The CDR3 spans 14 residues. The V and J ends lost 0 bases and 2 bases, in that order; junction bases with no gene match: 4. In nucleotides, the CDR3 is TGTGCCTGGAGTGTACAGGGGTTCACCTACGAGCAGTACTTC. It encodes CAWSVQGFTYEQYF.

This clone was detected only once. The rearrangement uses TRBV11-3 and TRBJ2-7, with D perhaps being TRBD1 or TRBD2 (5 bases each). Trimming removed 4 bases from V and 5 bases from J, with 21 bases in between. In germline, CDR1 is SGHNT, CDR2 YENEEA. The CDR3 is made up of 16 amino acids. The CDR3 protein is CASSSRGSGGLDEQYF. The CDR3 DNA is TGTGCCAGCAGCTCCCGGGGCAGCGGAGGCCTCGACGAGCAGTACTTC. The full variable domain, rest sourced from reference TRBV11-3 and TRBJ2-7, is EAGVVQSPRYKIIEKKQPVAFWCNPISGHNTLYWYLQNLGQGPELLIRYENEEAVDDSQLPKDRFSAERLKGVDSTLKIQPAELGDSAVYLCASSSRGSGGLDEQYFGPGTRLTVT.

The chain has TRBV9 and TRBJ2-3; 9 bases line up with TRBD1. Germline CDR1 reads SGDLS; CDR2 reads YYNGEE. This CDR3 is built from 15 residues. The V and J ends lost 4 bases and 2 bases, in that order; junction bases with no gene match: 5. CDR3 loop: CASSIGTGSTDTQYF. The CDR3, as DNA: TGTGCCAGCAGCATCGGGACAGGGTCCACAGATACGCAGTATTTT.